This T cell receptor beta chain was sequenced during a study of T cell changes during pregnancy in multiple sclerosis. Profiling relied on immunoSEQ multiplex PCR, and the TCRdb table lists in-frame clones only, not all of them. The sample consists of some 31,000 clones, 90% of them appearing once. Germline V gene sequence: CDR1 SGHTA, CDR2 FQGNSA. The CDR3 spans 14 residues. V was pared by 5 bases and J by 1 base, with 10 bases between. The V gene is TRBV7-2, the J gene TRBJ2-3; D call uncertain. This receptor was identified in a female donor in good health, enrolled as a control in a pregnancy study. Specimen: CD4+ T cells from peripheral blood mononuclear cells, collected in the second trimester of pregnancy. The CDR3 coding sequence is TGTGCCAGCAGCGCCGGTGCTGGCACAGATACGCAGTATTTT. The encoded protein is CASSAGAGTDTQYF.